The 8 T cell receptor beta chains listed next were all sequenced from one sample in a study of vaccination and CD4 T cells after COVID-19. The treatment was: approximately nine-day PBMC culture with coronavirus spike peptide pools or control peptides (ViraFEST assay). Researchers used the Oncomine TCR Beta short-read assay to sequence DNA from cultured CD4+ T cells. TCRdb reprocessed the PCR reads with MiXCR, giving one entry per CDR3 protein. The sample carries around 18,000 distinct CDR3 sequences, around half recorded once. These TCRs' antigens remain unknown. The sequences come from CD4+ T cells from blood, cultured in vitro, collected before SARS-CoV-2 vaccination. The receptor set was obtained from a human donor who had recovered from COVID-19.

The rearrangement links TRBV6-2 or TRBV6-3 to TRBJ2-7; D gene unclear. Germline CDR1 and CDR2: MNHEY and SVGEGT. V lost 5 bases and J 3 bases, leaving 14 bases between the germline ends. This CDR3 spans 14 amino acids. This CDR3 is CASSTRAESYEQYF. The CDR3 DNA reads TGTGCCAGCAGTACCCGAGCTGAGAGCTACGAGCAGTACTTC.

This clonotype was seen only a few times. The chain employs TRBV6-5 and TRBJ1-2; D not certain. The germline V and J ends were trimmed by 0 bases and 7 bases, with 9 bases remaining between them. The CDR3 runs 13 residues. Germline loops: CDR1 MNHEY, CDR2 SVGAGI. CDR3 sequence (DNA): TGTGCCAGCAGTTACTCGCCTGGACTTGGCTACACCTTC. Its protein is CASSYSPGLGYTF.

The gene calls are TRBV2 and TRBJ2-7; 7 nucleotides align to TRBD2. Per germline, CDR1 SNHLY and CDR2 FYNNEI. The CDR3 totals 15 residues. V gave up 5 bases and J gave up 2 bases; unmatched junction bases: 9. The CDR3 is CASSIRGSRAYEQYF. CDR3 DNA sequence: TGTGCCAGCAGTATACGCGGGAGTCGGGCCTACGAGCAGTACTTC.

This sequence joins TRBV2 and TRBJ2-2; TRBD1 is a possible D gene (6 bases). The CDR3 totals 14 residues. Germline V gives CDR1 SNHLY, CDR2 FYNNEI. Trimming took off 8 bases at V and 3 bases at J, with 13 bases between the two ends. Here the CDR3 reads CASLDSRHTGELFF. CDR3 coding DNA: TGTGCCAGCCTGGACAGCCGGCACACCGGGGAGCTGTTTTTT. The full variable domain, its missing parts supplied by reference TRBV2 and TRBJ2-2, is EPEVTQTPSHQVTQMGQEVILRCVPISNHLYFYWYRQILGQKVEFLVSFYNNEISEKSEIFDDQFSVERPDGSNFTLKIRSTKLEDSAMYFCASLDSRHTGELFFGEGSRLTVL.

This clonotype was seen only a few times. This chain connects TRBV6-2 or TRBV6-3 to TRBJ1-4; 8 positions agree with TRBD1. The CDR3 loop spans 13 amino acids. After removal of 7 bases from V and 7 bases from J, the junction contained 5 bases not matched to a gene. Germline CDR1 is MNHEY and CDR2 is SVGEGT. The CDR3: CASNQGAGEKLFF. CDR3 sequence (DNA): TGTGCCAGCAACCAGGGGGCAGGTGAAAAACTGTTTTTT.

The chain joins TRBV7-2 to TRBJ2-3, with D unclear. From germline, CDR1 is SGHTA and CDR2 FQGNSA. The CDR3 length is 14 residues. The V end was cut by 1 base, the J end by 8 bases, with 13 bases between. The CDR3 DNA reads TGTGCCAGCAGCTTAGAGGGAAGTGATGGTACGCAGTATTTT. This gives the protein CASSLEGSDGTQYF.

This rearrangement joins TRBV6-1 to TRBJ2-7; 9 bases match TRBD1. V shed 2 bases and J 2 bases; nucleotides not matched to a gene: 1. Per the germline V gene, CDR1 is MNHNS and CDR2 is SASEGT. The CDR3 loop spans 14 amino acids. The CDR3 spells CASSEWDRAYEQYF. The CDR3 nucleotides read TGTGCCAGCAGTGAATGGGACAGGGCCTACGAGCAGTACTTC.

The rearrangement uses TRBV20-1 and TRBJ2-1, with a possible D match to TRBD1 (5 bases). This CDR3 region has 13 residues. V gave up 2 bases and J gave up 5 bases, with 10 bases separating them. Germline V gives CDR1 DFQATT, CDR2 SNEGSKA (reference sequence). The CDR3 bases are TGCAGTGCTAGATACCAGGGCCACAATGAGCAGTTCTTC. This sequence encodes CSARYQGHNEQFF.